Listed here is a single T cell receptor (beta chain). The data were taken from a study of blood T cell repertoires in COVID-19. Study background: Whether acute or convalescent, the COVID-19 samples came from the United States, Italy and Spain. In each case, the material was cDNA or gDNA derived from T cells, B-cell-depleted T cells, or PBMCs.

Per the germline V gene, CDR1 is SQVTM and CDR2 is ANQGSEA. Trimming removed 7 bases from V and 2 bases from J; junction bases left unmatched: 6. The CDR3 spans 13 residues. Original methodology: Scientists estimated how many nucleated cells there were by amplifying reference gene primers. Profiling relied on immunoSEQ multiplex PCR, and the TCRdb table lists in-frame clones only, not all of them. V, J and clone size are taken as reported in that table, and D and trimming were inferred from the DNA itself. This sample carries some 270,000 clones, about 83% of them seen once, and the ten largest clones take roughly 1.4%.

The sequencing input was peripheral blood. This chain uses TRBV29-1 with TRBJ2-3; 7 positions match TRBD1. The clonotype was recovered from a woman in her thirties or forties who had recovered from COVID-19. The CDR3 coding sequence is TGCAGCGCTCGGGACAGATCCACAGATACGCAGTATTTT. Amino acid sequence: CSARDRSTDTQYF.